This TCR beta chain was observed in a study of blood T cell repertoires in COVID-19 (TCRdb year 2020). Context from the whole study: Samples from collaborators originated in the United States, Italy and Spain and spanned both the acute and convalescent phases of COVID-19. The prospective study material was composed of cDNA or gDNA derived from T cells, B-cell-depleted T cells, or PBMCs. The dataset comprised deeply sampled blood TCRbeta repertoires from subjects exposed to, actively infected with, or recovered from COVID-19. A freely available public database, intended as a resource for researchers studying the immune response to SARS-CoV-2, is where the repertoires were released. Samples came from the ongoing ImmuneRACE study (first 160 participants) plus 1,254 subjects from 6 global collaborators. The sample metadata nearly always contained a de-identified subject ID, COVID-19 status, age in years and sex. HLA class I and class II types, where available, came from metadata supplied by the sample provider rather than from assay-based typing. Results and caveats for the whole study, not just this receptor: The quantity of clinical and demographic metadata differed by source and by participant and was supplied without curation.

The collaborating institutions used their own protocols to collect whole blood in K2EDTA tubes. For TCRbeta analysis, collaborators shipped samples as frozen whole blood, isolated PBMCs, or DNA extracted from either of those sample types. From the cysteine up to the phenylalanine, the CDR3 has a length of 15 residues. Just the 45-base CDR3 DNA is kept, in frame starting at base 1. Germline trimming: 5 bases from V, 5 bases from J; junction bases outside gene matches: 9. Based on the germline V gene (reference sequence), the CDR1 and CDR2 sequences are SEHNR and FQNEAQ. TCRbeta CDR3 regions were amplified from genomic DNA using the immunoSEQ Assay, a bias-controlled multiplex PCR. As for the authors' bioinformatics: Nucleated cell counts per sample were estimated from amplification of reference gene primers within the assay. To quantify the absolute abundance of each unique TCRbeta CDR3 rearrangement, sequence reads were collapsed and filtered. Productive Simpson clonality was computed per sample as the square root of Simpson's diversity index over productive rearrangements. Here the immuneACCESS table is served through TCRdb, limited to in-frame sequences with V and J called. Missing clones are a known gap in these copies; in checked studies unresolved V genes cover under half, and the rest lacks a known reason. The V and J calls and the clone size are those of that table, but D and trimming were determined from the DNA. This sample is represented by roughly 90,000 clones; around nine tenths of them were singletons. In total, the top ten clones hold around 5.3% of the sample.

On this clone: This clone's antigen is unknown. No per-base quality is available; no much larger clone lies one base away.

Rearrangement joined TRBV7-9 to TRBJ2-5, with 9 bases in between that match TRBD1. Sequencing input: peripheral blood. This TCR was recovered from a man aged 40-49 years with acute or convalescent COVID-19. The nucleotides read TGTGCCAGCAGCCCACCGGGACAGGGACGGGAGACCCAGTACTTC. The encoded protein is CASSPPGQGRETQYF.